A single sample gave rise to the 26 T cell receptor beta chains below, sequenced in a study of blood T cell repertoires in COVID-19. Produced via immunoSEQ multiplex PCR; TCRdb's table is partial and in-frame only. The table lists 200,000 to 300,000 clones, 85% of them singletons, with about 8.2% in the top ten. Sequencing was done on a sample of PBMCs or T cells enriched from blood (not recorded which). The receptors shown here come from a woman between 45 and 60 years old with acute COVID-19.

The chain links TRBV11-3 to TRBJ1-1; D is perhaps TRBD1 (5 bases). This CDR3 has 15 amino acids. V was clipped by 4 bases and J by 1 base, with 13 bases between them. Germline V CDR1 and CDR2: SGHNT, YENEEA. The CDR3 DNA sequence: TGTGCCAGCAGCTCAGGGTCGTCGAAGAACACTGAAGCTTTCTTT. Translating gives CASSSGSSKNTEAFF. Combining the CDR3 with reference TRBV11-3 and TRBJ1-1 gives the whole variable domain EAGVVQSPRYKIIEKKQPVAFWCNPISGHNTLYWYLQNLGQGPELLIRYENEEAVDDSQLPKDRFSAERLKGVDSTLKIQPAELGDSAVYLCASSSGSSKNTEAFFGQGTRLTVV.

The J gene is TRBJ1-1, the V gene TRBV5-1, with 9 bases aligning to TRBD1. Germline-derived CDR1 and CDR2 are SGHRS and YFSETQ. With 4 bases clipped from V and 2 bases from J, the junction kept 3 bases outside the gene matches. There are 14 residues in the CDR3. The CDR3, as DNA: TGCGCCAGCAGCACGGGACAGGGAAACACTGAAGCTTTCTTT. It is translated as CASSTGQGNTEAFF.

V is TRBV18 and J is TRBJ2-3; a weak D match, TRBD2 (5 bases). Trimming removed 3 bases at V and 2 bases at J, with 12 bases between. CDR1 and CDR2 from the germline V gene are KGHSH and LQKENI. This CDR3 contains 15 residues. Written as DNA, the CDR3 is TGTGCCAGCTCACCGCGAGGGCCCAACACAGATACGCAGTATTTT. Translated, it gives CASSPRGPNTDTQYF.

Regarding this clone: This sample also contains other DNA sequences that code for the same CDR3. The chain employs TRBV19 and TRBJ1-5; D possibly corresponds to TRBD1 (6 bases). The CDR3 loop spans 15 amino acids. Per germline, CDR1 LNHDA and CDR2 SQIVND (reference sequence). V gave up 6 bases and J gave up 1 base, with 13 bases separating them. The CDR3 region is CASSTGTSSNQPQHF. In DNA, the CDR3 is TGTGCCAGTAGCACCGGGACATCGAGCAATCAGCCCCAGCATTTT. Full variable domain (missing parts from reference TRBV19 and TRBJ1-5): DGGITQSPKYLFRKEGQNVTLSCEQNLNHDAMYWYRQDPGQGLRLIYYSQIVNDFQKGDIAEGYSVSREKKESFPLTVTSAQKNPTAFYLCASSTGTSSNQPQHFGDGTRLSIL.

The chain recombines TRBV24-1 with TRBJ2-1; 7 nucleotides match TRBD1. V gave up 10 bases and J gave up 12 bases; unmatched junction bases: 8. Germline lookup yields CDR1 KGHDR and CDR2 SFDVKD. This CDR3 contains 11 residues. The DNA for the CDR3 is TGTGCCACGGCAGACAGGGAAGGGCAGTTCTTC. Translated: CATADREGQFF.

CDR3 in DNA: TGTGCCAGCAGCGTCGGACAGGGGGTAGGGCCCCAGCATTTT. It codes for CASSVGQGVGPQHF. The chain has TRBV9 and TRBJ1-5; 10 positions agree with TRBD1. The length of the CDR3 is 14 residues. Germline loops: CDR1 SGDLS, CDR2 YYNGEE. With V trimmed by 2 bases and J by 9 bases, 5 bases remained unmatched.

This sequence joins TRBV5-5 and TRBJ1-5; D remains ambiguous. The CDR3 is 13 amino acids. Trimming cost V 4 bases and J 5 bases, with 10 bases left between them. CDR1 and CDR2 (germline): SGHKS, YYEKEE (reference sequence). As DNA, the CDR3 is TGTGCCAGCAGCGCGCAAGGAGATCAGCCCCAGCATTTT. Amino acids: CASSAQGDQPQHF. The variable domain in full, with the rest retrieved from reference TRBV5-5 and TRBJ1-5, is DAGVTQSPTHLIKTRGQQVTLRCSPISGHKSVSWYQQVLGQGPQFIFQYYEKEERGRGNFPDRFSARQFPNYSSELNVNALLLGDSALYLCASSAQGDQPQHFGDGTRLSIL.

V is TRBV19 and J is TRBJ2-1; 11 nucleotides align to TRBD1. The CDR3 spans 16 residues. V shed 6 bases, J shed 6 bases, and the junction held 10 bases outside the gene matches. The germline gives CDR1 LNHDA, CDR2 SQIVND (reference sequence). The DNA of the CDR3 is TGTGCCAGTAGCTCTTTTTCTGGGACAGGGGGCAATGAGCAGTTCTTC. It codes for CASSSFSGTGGNEQFF. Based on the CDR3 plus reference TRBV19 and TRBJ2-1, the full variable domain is DGGITQSPKYLFRKEGQNVTLSCEQNLNHDAMYWYRQDPGQGLRLIYYSQIVNDFQKGDIAEGYSVSREKKESFPLTVTSAQKNPTAFYLCASSSFSGTGGNEQFFGPGTRLTVL.

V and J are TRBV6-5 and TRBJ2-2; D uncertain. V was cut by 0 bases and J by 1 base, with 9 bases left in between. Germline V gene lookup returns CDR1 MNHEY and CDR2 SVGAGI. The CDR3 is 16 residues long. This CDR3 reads CASSYSLPGNTGELFF. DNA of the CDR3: TGTGCCAGCAGTTACTCACTCCCCGGGAACACCGGGGAGCTGTTTTTT.

CDR3: CASSAGQGNDEQYF. The CDR3 DNA reads TGCGCCAGCAGCGCGGGACAGGGTAACGACGAGCAGTACTTC. V gene TRBV5-1 combines with J gene TRBJ2-7, with 9 bases identical to TRBD1. Losses at the gene ends were 4 bases for V and 5 bases for J; bases not matched to a gene: 7. The CDR3 is 14 residues long. Germline CDR1 and CDR2: SGHRS and YFSETQ. The full variable domain, its missing parts supplied by reference TRBV5-1 and TRBJ2-7, is KAGVTQTPRYLIKTRGQQVTLSCSPISGHRSVSWYQQTPGQGLQFLFEYFSETQRNKGNFPGRFSGRQFSNSRSEMNVSTLELGDSALYLCASSAGQGNDEQYFGPGTRLTVT.

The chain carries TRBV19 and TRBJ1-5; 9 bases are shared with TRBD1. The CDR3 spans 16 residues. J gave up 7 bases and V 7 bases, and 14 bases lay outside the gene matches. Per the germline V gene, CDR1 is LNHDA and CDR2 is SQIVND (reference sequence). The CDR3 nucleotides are TGTGCCAGTACCCTGACCGGACAGGGGAAGGACCAGCCCCAGCATTTT. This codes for CASTLTGQGKDQPQHF.

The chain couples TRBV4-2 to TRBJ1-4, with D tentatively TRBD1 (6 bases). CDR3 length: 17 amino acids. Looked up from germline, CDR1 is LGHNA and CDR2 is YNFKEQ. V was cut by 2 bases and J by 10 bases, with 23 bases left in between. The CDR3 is CASSQPFFQGNSGKLFF. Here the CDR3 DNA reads TGTGCCAGCAGCCAACCATTCTTCCAGGGGAATTCGGGAAAACTGTTTTTT.

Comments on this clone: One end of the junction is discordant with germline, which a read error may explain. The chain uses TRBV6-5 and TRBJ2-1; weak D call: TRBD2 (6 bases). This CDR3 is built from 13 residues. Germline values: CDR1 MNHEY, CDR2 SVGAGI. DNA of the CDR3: TGTGCCAGCAGCTACTCCGGGACCGGGAGGCAGTTCTTC. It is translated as CASSYSGTGRQFF.

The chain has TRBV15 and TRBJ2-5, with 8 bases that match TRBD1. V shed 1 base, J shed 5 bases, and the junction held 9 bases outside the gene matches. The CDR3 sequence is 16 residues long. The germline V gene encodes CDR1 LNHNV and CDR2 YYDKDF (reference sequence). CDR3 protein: CATSRVGRGRFETQYF. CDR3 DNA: TGTGCCACCAGCAGAGTGGGCAGGGGGCGGTTTGAGACCCAGTACTTC.

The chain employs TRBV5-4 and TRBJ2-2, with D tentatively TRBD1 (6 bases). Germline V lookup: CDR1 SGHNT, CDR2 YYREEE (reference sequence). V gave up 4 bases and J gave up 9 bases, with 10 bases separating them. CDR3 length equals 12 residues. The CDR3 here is CASSQGQWELFF. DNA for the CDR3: TGTGCCAGCAGCCAAGGACAGTGGGAGCTGTTTTTT.

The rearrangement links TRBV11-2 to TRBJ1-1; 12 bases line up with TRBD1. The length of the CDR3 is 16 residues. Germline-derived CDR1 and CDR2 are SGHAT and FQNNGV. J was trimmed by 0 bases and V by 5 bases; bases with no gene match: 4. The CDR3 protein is CASSPGQGAVNTEAFF. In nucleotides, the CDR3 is TGTGCCAGCAGCCCGGGACAGGGGGCCGTGAACACTGAAGCTTTCTTT.

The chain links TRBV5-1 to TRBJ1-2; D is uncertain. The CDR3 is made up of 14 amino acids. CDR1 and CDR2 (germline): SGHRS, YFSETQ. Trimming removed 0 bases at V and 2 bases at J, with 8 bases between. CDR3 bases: TGCGCCAGCAGCTTGGCGGGTGACAACTATGGCTACACCTTC. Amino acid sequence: CASSLAGDNYGYTF.

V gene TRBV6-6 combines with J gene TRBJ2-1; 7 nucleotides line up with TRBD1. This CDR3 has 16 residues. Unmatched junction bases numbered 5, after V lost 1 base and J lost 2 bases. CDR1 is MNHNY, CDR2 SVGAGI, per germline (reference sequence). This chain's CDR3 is CASSYYGTEAYNEQFF. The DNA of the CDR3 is TGTGCCAGCAGTTACTATGGGACAGAGGCCTACAATGAGCAGTTCTTC.

For the CDR3, the DNA is TGTGCCAGTAGTCAATCAGAGGGGCGGGGAACCTACGAGCAGTACTTC. It specifies CASSQSEGRGTYEQYF. The chain joins TRBV19 to TRBJ2-7; possibly TRBD2 for D (6 bases). This CDR3 has 16 amino acids. Germline CDR1 is LNHDA and CDR2 is SQIVND (reference sequence). The V end was cut by 5 bases, the J end by 2 bases, with 19 bases between. Using reference TRBV19 and TRBJ2-7 for the parts outside the CDR3, the full variable domain is DGGITQSPKYLFRKEGQNVTLSCEQNLNHDAMYWYRQDPGQGLRLIYYSQIVNDFQKGDIAEGYSVSREKKESFPLTVTSAQKNPTAFYLCASSQSEGRGTYEQYFGPGTRLTVT.

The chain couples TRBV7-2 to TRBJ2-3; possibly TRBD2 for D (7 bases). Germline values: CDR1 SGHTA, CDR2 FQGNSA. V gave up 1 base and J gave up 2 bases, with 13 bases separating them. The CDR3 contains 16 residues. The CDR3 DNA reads TGTGCCAGCAGCTTAGGAGGCGGGGGCCCCACAGATACGCAGTATTTT. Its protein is CASSLGGGGPTDTQYF. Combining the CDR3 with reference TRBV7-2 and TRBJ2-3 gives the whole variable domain GAGVSQSPSNKVTEKGKDVELRCDPISGHTALYWYRQSLGQGLEFLIYFQGNSAPDKSGLPSDRFSAERTGGSVSTLTIQRTQQEDSAVYLCASSLGGGGPTDTQYFGPGTRLTVL.

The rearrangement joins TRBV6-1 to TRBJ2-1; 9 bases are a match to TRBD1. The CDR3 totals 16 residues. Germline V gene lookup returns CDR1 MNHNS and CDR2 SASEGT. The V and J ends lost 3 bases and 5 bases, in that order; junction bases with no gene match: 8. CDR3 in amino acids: CASSENRGLADNEQFF. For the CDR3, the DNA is TGTGCCAGCAGTGAGAACAGGGGGCTAGCGGACAATGAGCAGTTCTTC.

The CDR3 region has the DNA TGTGCCAGCAGCTTAGGGACAGGGACTACAGATACGCAGTATTTT. This gives the protein CASSLGTGTTDTQYF. V is TRBV11-3 and J is TRBJ2-3; 8 bases map to TRBD1. J was trimmed by 3 bases and V by 1 base; bases with no gene match: 3. The CDR3 totals 15 residues. Per germline, CDR1 SGHNT and CDR2 YENEEA. Looking up the rest from reference TRBV11-3 and TRBJ2-3 gives the full variable domain: EAGVVQSPRYKIIEKKQPVAFWCNPISGHNTLYWYLQNLGQGPELLIRYENEEAVDDSQLPKDRFSAERLKGVDSTLKIQPAELGDSAVYLCASSLGTGTTDTQYFGPGTRLTVL.

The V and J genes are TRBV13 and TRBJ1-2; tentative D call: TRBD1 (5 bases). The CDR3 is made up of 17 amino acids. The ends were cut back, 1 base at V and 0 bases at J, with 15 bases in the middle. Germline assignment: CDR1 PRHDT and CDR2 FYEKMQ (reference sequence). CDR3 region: CASSLVRAPKANYGYTF. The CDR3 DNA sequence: TGTGCCAGCAGCTTAGTCAGGGCCCCTAAAGCTAACTATGGCTACACCTTC.

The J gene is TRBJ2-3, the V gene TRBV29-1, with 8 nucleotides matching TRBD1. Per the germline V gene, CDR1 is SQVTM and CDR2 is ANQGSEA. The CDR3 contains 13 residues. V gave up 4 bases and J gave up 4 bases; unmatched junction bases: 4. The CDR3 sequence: CSVGTGSSDTQYF. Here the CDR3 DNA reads TGCAGCGTTGGGACAGGGTCTTCAGATACGCAGTATTTT.

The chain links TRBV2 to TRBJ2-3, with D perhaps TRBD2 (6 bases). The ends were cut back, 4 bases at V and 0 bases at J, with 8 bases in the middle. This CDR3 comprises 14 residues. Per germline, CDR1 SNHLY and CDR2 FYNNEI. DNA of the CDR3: TGTGCCAGCAGTGGCGGGGATAGCACAGATACGCAGTATTTT. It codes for CASSGGDSTDTQYF.

DNA of the CDR3: TGTGCCAGCAGCCGCTGGACTAGCGGGACCGAGGGGTACTTC. The encoded protein is CASSRWTSGTEGYF. The chain links TRBV5-4 to TRBJ2-5; 12 bases are a match to TRBD2. V gave up 4 bases and J gave up 13 bases; unmatched junction bases: 11. The CDR3 loop spans 14 amino acids. Germline lookup yields CDR1 SGHNT and CDR2 YYREEE (reference sequence).